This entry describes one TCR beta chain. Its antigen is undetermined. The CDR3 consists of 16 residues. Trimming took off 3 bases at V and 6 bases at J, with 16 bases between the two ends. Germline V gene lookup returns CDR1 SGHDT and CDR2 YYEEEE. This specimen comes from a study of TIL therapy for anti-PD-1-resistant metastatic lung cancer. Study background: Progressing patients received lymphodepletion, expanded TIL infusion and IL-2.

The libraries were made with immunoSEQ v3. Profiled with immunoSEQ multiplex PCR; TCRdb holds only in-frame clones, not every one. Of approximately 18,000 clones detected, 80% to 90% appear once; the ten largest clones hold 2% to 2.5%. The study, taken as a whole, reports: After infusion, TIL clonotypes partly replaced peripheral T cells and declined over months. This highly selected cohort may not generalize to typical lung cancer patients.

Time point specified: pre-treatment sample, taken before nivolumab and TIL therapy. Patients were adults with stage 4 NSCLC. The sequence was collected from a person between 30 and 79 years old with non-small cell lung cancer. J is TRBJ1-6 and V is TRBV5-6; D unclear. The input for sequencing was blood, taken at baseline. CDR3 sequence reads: CASSSLRLDLNSPLHF. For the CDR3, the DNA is TGTGCCAGCAGCTCCCTGAGATTGGACCTTAATTCACCCCTCCACTTT. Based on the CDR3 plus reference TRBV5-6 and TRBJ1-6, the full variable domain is DAGVTQSPTHLIKTRGQQVTLRCSPKSGHDTVSWYQQALGQGPQFIFQYYEEEERQRGNFPDRFSGHQFPNYSSELNVNALLLGDSALYLCASSSLRLDLNSPLHFGNGTRLTVT.